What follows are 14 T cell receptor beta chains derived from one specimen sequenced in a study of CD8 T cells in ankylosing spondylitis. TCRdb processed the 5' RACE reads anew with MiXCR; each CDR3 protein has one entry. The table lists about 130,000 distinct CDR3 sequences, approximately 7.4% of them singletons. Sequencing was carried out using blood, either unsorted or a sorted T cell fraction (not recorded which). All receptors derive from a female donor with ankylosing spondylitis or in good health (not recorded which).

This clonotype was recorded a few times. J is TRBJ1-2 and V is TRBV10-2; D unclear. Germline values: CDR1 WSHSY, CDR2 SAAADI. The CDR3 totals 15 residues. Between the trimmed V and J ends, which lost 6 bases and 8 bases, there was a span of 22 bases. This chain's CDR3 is CASSRGFREGSGYTF. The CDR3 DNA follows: TGCGCCAGCAGCCGAGGATTTAGGGAAGGGAGCGGCTACACCTTC.

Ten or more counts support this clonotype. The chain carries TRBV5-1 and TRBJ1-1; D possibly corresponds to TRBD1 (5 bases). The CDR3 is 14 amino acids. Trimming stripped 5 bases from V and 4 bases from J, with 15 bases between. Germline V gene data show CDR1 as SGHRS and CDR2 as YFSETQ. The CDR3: CASSPSLGGTEAFF. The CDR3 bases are TGCGCCAGCAGTCCATCGTTGGGGGGCACTGAAGCTTTCTTT.

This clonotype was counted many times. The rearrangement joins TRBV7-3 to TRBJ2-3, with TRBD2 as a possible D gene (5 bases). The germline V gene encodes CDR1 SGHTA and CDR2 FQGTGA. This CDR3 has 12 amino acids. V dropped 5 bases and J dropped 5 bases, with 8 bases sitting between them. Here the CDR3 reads CASSPGVDTQYF. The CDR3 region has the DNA TGTGCCAGCAGCCCCGGGGTAGATACGCAGTATTTT.

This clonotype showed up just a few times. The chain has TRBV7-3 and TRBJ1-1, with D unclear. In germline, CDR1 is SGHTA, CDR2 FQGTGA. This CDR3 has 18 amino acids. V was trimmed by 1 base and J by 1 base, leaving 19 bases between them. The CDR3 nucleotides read TGTGCCAGCAGCTTAATTGAGGCGGATGAATCTCGGAACACTGAAGCTTTCTTT. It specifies CASSLIEADESRNTEAFF.

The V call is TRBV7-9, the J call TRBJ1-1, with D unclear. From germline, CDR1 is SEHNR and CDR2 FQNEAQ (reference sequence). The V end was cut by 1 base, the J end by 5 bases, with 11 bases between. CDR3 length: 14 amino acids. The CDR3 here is CASSLDAGGTEAFF. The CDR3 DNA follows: TGTGCCAGCAGCTTAGATGCGGGCGGGACTGAAGCTTTCTTT.

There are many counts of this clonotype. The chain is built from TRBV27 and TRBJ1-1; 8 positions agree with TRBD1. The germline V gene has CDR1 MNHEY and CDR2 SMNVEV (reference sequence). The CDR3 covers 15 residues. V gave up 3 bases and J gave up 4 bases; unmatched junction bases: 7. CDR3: CASSFSRQGSTEAFF. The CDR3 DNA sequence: TGTGCCAGCAGTTTTTCCCGACAGGGGAGCACTGAAGCTTTCTTT.

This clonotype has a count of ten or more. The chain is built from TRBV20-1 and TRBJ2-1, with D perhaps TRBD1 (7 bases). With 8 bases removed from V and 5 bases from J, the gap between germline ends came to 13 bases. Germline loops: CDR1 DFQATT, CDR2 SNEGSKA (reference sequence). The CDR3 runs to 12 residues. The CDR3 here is CSCGTANNEQFF. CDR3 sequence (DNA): TGCAGTTGCGGGACAGCCAACAATGAGCAGTTCTTC.

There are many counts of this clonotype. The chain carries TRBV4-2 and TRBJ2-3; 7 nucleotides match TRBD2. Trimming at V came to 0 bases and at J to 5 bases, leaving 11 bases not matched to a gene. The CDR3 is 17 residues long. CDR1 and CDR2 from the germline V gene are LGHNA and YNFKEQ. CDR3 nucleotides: TGTGCCAGCAGCCAAGAACTGGGGGGGTCCGGTAAAGATACGCAGTATTTT. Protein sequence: CASSQELGGSGKDTQYF.

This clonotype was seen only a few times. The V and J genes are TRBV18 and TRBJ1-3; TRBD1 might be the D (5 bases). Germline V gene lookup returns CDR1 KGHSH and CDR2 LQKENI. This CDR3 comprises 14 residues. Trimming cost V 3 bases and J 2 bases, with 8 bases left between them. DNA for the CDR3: TGTGCCAGCTCACCGGACAATACTGGAAACACCATATATTTT. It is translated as CASSPDNTGNTIYF.

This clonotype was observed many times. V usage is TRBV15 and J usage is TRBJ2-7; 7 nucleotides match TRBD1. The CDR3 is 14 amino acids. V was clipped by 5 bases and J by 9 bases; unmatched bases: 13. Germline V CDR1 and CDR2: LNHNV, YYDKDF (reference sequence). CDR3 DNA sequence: TGTGCCACCAGCGGCACAGGGGAAGGTCGGGTGCAGTACTTC. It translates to CATSGTGEGRVQYF.

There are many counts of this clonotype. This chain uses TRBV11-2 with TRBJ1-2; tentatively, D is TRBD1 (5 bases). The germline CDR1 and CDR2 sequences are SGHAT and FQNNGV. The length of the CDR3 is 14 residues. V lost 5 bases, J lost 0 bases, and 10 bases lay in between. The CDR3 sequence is CASSTKGTNYGYTF. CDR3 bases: TGTGCCAGCAGCACTAAGGGGACTAACTATGGCTACACCTTC. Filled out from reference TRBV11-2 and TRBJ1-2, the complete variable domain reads EAGVAQSPRYKIIEKRQSVAFWCNPISGHATLYWYQQILGQGPKLLIQFQNNGVVDDSQLPKDRFSAERLKGVDSTLKIQPAKLEDSAVYLCASSTKGTNYGYTFGSGTRLTVV.

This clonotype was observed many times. The CDR3 bases are TGTGCCAGCAGCCGCACTGGCGGGGGGGCCCCCCATGAGCAGTTCTTC. Translation: CASSRTGGGAPHEQFF. The rearrangement joins TRBV7-9 to TRBJ2-1, with TRBD2 matching over 9 bases. CDR1 is SEHNR, CDR2 FQNEAQ, per germline (reference sequence). The CDR3 length is 16 residues. Trimming took 5 bases from V and 8 from J; bases not matched to a gene: 13. Full variable domain (rest looked up from reference TRBV7-9 and TRBJ2-1): DTGVSQNPRHKITKRGQNVTFRCDPISEHNRLYWYRQTLGQGPEFLTYFQNEAQLEKSRLLSDRFSAERPKGSFSTLEIQRTEQGDSAMYLCASSRTGGGAPHEQFFGPGTRLTVL.

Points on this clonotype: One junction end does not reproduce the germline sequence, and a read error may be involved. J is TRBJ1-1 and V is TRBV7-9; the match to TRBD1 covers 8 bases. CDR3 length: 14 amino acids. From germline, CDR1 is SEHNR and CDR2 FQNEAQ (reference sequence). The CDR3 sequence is CASSPQGANTEDFF. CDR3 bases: TGTGCCAGCAGCCCCCAGGGGGCGAACACTGAAGATTTCTTT.

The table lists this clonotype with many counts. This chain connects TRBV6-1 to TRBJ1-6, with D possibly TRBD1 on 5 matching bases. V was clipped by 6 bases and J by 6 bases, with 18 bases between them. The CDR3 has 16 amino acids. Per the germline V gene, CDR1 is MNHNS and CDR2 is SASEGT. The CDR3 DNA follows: TGTGCCAGCAGACCTACAGGAGCTAACTTTAATTCACCCCTCCACTTT. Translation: CASRPTGANFNSPLHF.